This record looks at one T cell receptor (beta chain) sequence and its context. This sample was included in a study of technical replicates of blood from several donors. Losses at the gene ends were 1 base for V and 3 bases for J; bases not matched to a gene: 4. This CDR3 spans 15 amino acids. Germline V lookup: CDR1 MNHEY, CDR2 SMNVEV (reference sequence). Repertoires were generated with immunoSEQ multiplex PCR, while TCRdb's copy carries only in-frame clones and drops some. The table records around 71,000 clones, more than 90% of them present only once. Sequencing was done on a sample of T cells isolated from PBMCs. This chain uses TRBV27 with TRBJ1-2, with TRBD1 matching 8 bases. The sequence derives from a human donor in good health. The DNA for the CDR3 is TGTGCCAGCAGTTTATGGGCAGGGGGCGACTATGGCTACACCTTC. Protein product: CASSLWAGGDYGYTF.